This entry lists 15 T cell receptor beta chains sequenced from one sample in a study of control samples from healthy donors and cancer patients. Assay used: immunoSEQ multiplex PCR; TCRdb lists only in-frame clones, some missing. The table records some 77,000 clones, 70% to 90% of them present only once. Sequenced: blood. These receptors were taken from an older woman in good health.

CDR3: CASSSALSYEQYF. DNA for the CDR3: TGCGCCAGCAGCTCGGCCCTTTCCTACGAGCAGTACTTC. The chain carries TRBV5-1 and TRBJ2-7; no definite D call. V was shortened by 3 bases and J by 1 base, with 8 bases between the two germline ends. This CDR3 has 13 residues. CDR1 and CDR2 from the germline V gene are SGHRS and YFSETQ.

The J gene is TRBJ1-6, the V gene TRBV6-6; D is undetermined. This CDR3 region has 16 residues. V lost 6 bases, J lost 7 bases, and 19 bases lay in between. CDR1 and CDR2 from the germline V gene are MNHNY and SVGAGI (reference sequence). This chain's CDR3 is CASRRSHQNKNSPLHF. The CDR3 DNA is TGTGCCAGCAGACGGAGTCACCAGAACAAAAATTCACCCCTCCACTTT.

In its sample, this clone was seen once. The chain joins TRBV28 to TRBJ2-2, with D unresolved. The CDR3 runs 12 residues. The germline V gene encodes CDR1 MDHEN and CDR2 SYDVKM. Trimming removed 11 bases at V and 3 bases at J, with 10 bases between. CDR3 sequence (DNA): TGTGCCCATCAAAAGGACACCGGGGAGCTGTTTTTT. Protein product: CAHQKDTGELFF.

The chain is built from TRBV4-2 and TRBJ2-3, with 10 bases matching TRBD2. The CDR3 length is 15 residues. Unmatched junction bases numbered 6, after V lost 0 bases and J lost 9 bases. Per the germline V gene, CDR1 is LGHNA and CDR2 is YNFKEQ. In DNA, the CDR3 is TGTGCCAGCAGCCAAGAAAGCGGGAGGGCAGGGACGCAGTATTTT. Translating it yields CASSQESGRAGTQYF.

The genes are TRBV28 and TRBJ1-2; TRBD1 might be the D (5 bases). Germline V gene lookup returns CDR1 MDHEN and CDR2 SYDVKM. CDR3 length: 17 residues. With 1 base removed from V and 2 bases from J, the gap between germline ends came to 17 bases. The CDR3 DNA reads as TGTGCCAGCAGTTTATATTCCCGGCCGCCAGGGAACTATGGCTACACCTTC. It yields the protein CASSLYSRPPGNYGYTF.

This clone was observed once. The chain combines TRBV2 with TRBJ2-2; D gene uncertain. The CDR3 spans 14 residues. Trimming left V 7 bases short and J 0 bases short, with 9 bases between. Germline CDR1 SNHLY, CDR2 FYNNEI. CDR3 amino acids: CASIPPPNTGELFF. The CDR3 DNA reads TGTGCCAGCATCCCACCGCCGAACACCGGGGAGCTGTTTTTT.

This clone was detected only once. J is TRBJ1-1 and V is TRBV30; 7 bases match TRBD1. This CDR3 region has 14 residues. The germline gives CDR1 GTSNPN, CDR2 SVGIG (reference sequence). After removal of 8 bases from V and 5 bases from J, the junction contained 14 bases not matched to a gene. Here the CDR3 reads CAARLQGEKTEAFF. CDR3 in DNA: TGTGCCGCCAGACTCCAGGGGGAGAAGACTGAAGCTTTCTTT.

The chain combines TRBV28 with TRBJ1-3; 9 nucleotides align to TRBD1. Trimming removed 2 bases from V and 8 bases from J; junction bases left unmatched: 1. CDR3 length: 13 residues. Germline values: CDR1 MDHEN, CDR2 SYDVKM. In DNA form, the CDR3 reads TGTGCCAGCAGTTTAGACAGGGGGTACACCATATATTTT. Translation: CASSLDRGYTIYF.

The V gene is TRBV6-6, the J gene TRBJ2-7, with D perhaps matching TRBD1 (6 bases). V dropped 5 bases and J dropped 2 bases, with 10 bases sitting between them. Per the germline V gene, CDR1 is MNHNY and CDR2 is SVGAGI (reference sequence). The CDR3 is 13 residues long. This chain's CDR3 is CASSTRDTYEQYF. The CDR3 nucleotides are TGTGCCAGCAGTACCCGGGACACCTACGAGCAGTACTTC.

The rearrangement joins TRBV7-9 to TRBJ1-1; possible D gene TRBD1, 6 bases. The CDR3 extends over 13 amino acids. Germline CDR1 is SEHNR and CDR2 is FQNEAQ (reference sequence). V lost 5 bases and J lost 5, with 12 bases in between. In DNA, the CDR3 is TGTGCCAGCAGCCCACGGGACATTACTGAAGCTTTCTTT. This gives the protein CASSPRDITEAFF.

V gene TRBV28 combines with J gene TRBJ1-1; the D is unclear. There are 14 residues in the CDR3. V shed 3 bases and J shed 6 bases, with 14 bases lying between them. Germline values: CDR1 MDHEN, CDR2 SYDVKM. CDR3 DNA: TGTGCCAGCAGTTTTCCCAATAAGGTTTCTGAAGCTTTCTTT. Translated, it gives CASSFPNKVSEAFF.

This chain links TRBV7-2 with TRBJ2-3, with TRBD2 matching over 12 bases. V shed 5 bases, J shed 4 bases, and the junction held 7 bases outside the gene matches. CDR1 and CDR2 from the germline V gene are SGHTA and FQGNSA. The CDR3 sequence is 16 residues long. CDR3 loop: CASSHRLAGEADTQYF. CDR3 nucleotides: TGTGCCAGCAGCCACCGACTAGCGGGAGAGGCAGATACGCAGTATTTT. The complete variable domain, with remaining parts taken from reference TRBV7-2 and TRBJ2-3, reads GAGVSQSPSNKVTEKGKDVELRCDPISGHTALYWYRQSLGQGLEFLIYFQGNSAPDKSGLPSDRFSAERTGGSVSTLTIQRTQQEDSAVYLCASSHRLAGEADTQYFGPGTRLTVL.

This clone has just one count. The chain combines TRBV19 with TRBJ1-1, with 10 bases fitting TRBD1. The CDR3 is 17 residues long. The V gene end was trimmed by 5 bases and the J gene end by 4 bases; junction bases not matched to a gene: 13. Germline CDR1 LNHDA, CDR2 SQIVND (reference sequence). The CDR3 DNA follows: TGTGCCAGTAGTGCACAAGACAGGGGGCTAGGCGGCACTGAAGCTTTCTTT. Its translation is CASSAQDRGLGGTEAFF.

This clone was seen once. This rearrangement joins TRBV19 to TRBJ2-7; 9 bases agree with TRBD1. Looked up from germline, CDR1 is LNHDA and CDR2 is SQIVND (reference sequence). The CDR3 totals 15 residues. The V gene end was trimmed by 5 bases and the J gene end by 3 bases; junction bases not matched to a gene: 8. The CDR3: CASSPGTGRDYEQYF. The CDR3 DNA sequence: TGTGCCAGTAGTCCGGGGACAGGGAGGGACTACGAGCAGTACTTC.

CDR3 amino acids: CASSAQRGAGEKLFF. The CDR3 DNA follows: TGTGCCAGCAGTGCGCAGCGGGGGGCTGGGGAAAAACTGTTTTTT. The rearrangement uses TRBV2 and TRBJ1-4, with D tentatively TRBD1 (6 bases). CDR3 length equals 15 residues. The germline gives CDR1 SNHLY, CDR2 FYNNEI. V shed 4 bases and J shed 8 bases, with 17 bases lying between them.